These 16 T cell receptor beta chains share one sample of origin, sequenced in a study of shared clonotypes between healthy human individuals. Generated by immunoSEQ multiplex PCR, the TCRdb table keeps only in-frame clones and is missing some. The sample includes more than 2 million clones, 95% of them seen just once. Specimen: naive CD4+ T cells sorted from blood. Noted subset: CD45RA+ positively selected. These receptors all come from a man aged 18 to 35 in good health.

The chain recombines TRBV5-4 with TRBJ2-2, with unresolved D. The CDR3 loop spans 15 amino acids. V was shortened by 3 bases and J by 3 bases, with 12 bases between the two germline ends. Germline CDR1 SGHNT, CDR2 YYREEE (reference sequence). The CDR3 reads CASSSPGGDTGELFF. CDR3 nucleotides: TGTGCCAGCAGCTCCCCCGGTGGGGACACCGGGGAGCTGTTTTTT. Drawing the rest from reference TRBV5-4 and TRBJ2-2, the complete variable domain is ETGVTQSPTHLIKTRGQQVTLRCSSQSGHNTVSWYQQALGQGPQFIFQYYREEENGRGNFPPRFSGLQFPNYSSELNVNALELDDSALYLCASSSPGGDTGELFFGEGSRLTVL.

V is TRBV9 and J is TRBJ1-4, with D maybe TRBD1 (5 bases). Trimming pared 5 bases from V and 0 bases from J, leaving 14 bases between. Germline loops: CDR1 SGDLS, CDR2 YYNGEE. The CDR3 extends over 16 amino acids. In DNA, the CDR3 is TGTGCCAGCAGTTACCGGGACGGTGCAACTAATGAAAAACTGTTTTTT. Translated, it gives CASSYRDGATNEKLFF.

The CDR3 protein is CASSEVGFQNTEAFF. The CDR3 DNA reads TGTGCCAGCAGTGAAGTTGGCTTCCAGAACACTGAAGCTTTCTTT. V usage is TRBV2 and J usage is TRBJ1-1; unclear D gene. Germline values: CDR1 SNHLY, CDR2 FYNNEI. Between the trimmed V and J ends, which lost 1 base and 1 base, there was a span of 10 bases. The CDR3 loop spans 15 amino acids.

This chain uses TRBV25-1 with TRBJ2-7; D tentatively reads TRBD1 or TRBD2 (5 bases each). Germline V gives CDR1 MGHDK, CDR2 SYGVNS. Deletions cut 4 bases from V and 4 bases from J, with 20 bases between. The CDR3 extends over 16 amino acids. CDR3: CASSGLGDRAEYEQYF. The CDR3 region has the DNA TGTGCCAGCAGTGGCCTGGGGGACCGAGCGGAATACGAGCAGTACTTC.

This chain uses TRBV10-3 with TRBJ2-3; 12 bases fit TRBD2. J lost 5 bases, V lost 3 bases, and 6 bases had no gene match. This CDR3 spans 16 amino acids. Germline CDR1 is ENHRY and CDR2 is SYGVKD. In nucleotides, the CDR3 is TGTGCCATCAGTGAACTAGCGGGAGGCCTGGGAGATACGCAGTATTTT. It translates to CAISELAGGLGDTQYF.

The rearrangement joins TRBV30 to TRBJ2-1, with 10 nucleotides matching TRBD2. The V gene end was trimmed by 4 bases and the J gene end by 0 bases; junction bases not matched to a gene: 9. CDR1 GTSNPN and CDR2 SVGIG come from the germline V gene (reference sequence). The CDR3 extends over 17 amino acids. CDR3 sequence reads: CAWKASGGLSSYNEQFF. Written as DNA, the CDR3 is TGTGCCTGGAAGGCTAGCGGGGGCCTGAGCTCCTACAATGAGCAGTTCTTC.

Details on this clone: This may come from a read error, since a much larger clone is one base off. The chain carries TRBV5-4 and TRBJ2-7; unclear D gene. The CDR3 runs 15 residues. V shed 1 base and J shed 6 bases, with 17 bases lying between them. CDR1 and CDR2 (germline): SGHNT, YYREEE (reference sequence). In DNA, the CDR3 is TGTGCCAGCAGCTTGTTGAGTGGGGTACTCTGCGAGCAGTACTTC. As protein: CASSLLSGVLCEQYF.

CDR3 sequence (DNA): TGTGCCAGCAGCGGGATTAGGCGGGATGAGCAGTTCTTC. Its protein is CASSGIRRDEQFF. This chain joins TRBV13 and TRBJ2-1, with D perhaps TRBD2 (5 bases). V was clipped by 5 bases and J by 8 bases, with 13 bases between them. CDR1 is PRHDT, CDR2 FYEKMQ, per germline (reference sequence). The CDR3 spans 13 residues.

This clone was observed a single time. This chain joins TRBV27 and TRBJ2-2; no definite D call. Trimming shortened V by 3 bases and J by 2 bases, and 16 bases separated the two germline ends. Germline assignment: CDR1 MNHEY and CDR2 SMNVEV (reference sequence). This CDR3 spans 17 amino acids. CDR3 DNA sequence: TGTGCCAGCAGTTTGTCAAACCGGGCCGGAAACACCGGGGAGCTGTTTTTT. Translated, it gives CASSLSNRAGNTGELFF.

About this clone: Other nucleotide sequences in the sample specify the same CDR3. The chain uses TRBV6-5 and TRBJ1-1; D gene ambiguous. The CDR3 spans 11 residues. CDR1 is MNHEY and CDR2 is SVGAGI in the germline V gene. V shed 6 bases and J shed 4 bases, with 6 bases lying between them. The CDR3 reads CASRRSTEAFF. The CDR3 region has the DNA TGTGCCAGCAGAAGGTCCACTGAAGCTTTCTTT.

CDR3 nucleotides: TGTGCCATCGGGCCGACACAGGCCGGACTAGCGGTACCCTACGAGCAGTACTTC. This translates into CAIGPTQAGLAVPYEQYF. This sequence joins TRBV10-3 and TRBJ2-7; 10 positions agree with TRBD2. This CDR3 is 18 amino acids long. Germline CDR1 ENHRY, CDR2 SYGVKD. The trim removed 8 bases at V and 2 bases at J, leaving 18 bases unmatched.

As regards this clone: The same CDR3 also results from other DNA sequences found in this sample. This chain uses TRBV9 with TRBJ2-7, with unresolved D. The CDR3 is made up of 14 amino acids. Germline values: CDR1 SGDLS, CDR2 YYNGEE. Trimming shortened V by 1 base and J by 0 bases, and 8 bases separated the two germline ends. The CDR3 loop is CASSVTGSSYEQYF. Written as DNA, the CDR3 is TGTGCCAGCAGCGTAACGGGTTCCTCCTACGAGCAGTACTTC.

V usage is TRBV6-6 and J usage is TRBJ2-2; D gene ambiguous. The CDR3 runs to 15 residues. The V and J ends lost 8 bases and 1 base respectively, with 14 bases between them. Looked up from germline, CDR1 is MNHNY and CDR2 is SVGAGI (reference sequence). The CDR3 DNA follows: TGTGCCAGCCCGCCTGAAGCAGGGAACACCGGGGAGCTGTTTTTT. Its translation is CASPPEAGNTGELFF.

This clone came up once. The CDR3 DNA is TGTGCCAGCAGCATCAGGGAGCTAGGGGAGCTGTTTTTT. It codes for CASSIRELGELFF. V usage is TRBV7-3 and J usage is TRBJ2-2; D possibly matches TRBD1 or TRBD2 (5 bases each). Germline values: CDR1 SGHTA, CDR2 FQGTGA. The germline V and J ends were trimmed by 5 bases and 8 bases, with 12 bases remaining between them. This CDR3 has 13 residues.

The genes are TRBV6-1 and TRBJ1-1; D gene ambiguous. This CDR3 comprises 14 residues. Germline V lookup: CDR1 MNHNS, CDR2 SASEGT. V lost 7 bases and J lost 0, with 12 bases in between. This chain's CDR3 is CASKWEGMNTEAFF. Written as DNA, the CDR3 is TGTGCCAGCAAATGGGAGGGCATGAACACTGAAGCTTTCTTT.

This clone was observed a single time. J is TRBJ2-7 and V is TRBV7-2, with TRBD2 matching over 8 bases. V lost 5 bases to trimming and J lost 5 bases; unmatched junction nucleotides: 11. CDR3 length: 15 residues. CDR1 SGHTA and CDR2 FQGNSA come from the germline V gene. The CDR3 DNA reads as TGTGCCAGCAGCCCCCCGAATAGCGGGGTAAACGAGCAGTACTTC. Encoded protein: CASSPPNSGVNEQYF.